These 10 T cell receptor beta chains came from one sample sequenced in a study of Tregs in tolerant kidney transplant recipients. Produced via immunoSEQ multiplex PCR; TCRdb's table is partial and in-frame only. The sample includes about 240,000 clones, roughly 84% seen only once; the top ten take less than 0.75%. The material sequenced was CD4+ T cells from blood. Source of these receptors: a human donor in good health.

The gene calls are TRBV9 and TRBJ1-1; D remains ambiguous. V lost 0 bases and J lost 5, with 8 bases in between. This CDR3 spans 13 amino acids. CDR1 and CDR2 from the germline V gene are SGDLS and YYNGEE. CDR3 loop: CASSVVSGTEAFF. For the CDR3, the DNA is TGTGCCAGCAGCGTAGTGTCAGGAACTGAAGCTTTCTTT.

This chain uses TRBV9 with TRBJ2-1; possible D gene TRBD2, 5 bases. Looked up from germline, CDR1 is SGDLS and CDR2 is YYNGEE. The CDR3 extends over 15 amino acids. Between the trimmed V and J ends, which lost 4 bases and 3 bases, there was a span of 14 bases. In DNA, the CDR3 is TGTGCCAGCAGCCCCCCTGGACTCCACTACAATGAGCAGTTCTTC. Protein product: CASSPPGLHYNEQFF.

This clone was recorded a few times. The chain joins TRBV6-4 to TRBJ2-2; 7 bases line up with TRBD1. CDR1 and CDR2 (germline): MRHNA, SNTAGT. This CDR3 region has 13 residues. V gave up 4 bases and J gave up 4 bases; unmatched junction bases: 0. CDR3 amino acids: CASSGDSTGELFF. Here the CDR3 DNA reads TGTGCCAGCAGTGGGGACAGCACCGGGGAGCTGTTTTTT.

This clone was seen only once. The chain uses TRBV5-1 and TRBJ1-1; a weak D match, TRBD1 (5 bases). This CDR3 spans 17 amino acids. V was clipped by 2 bases and J by 0 bases, with 17 bases between them. Germline V gene sequence: CDR1 SGHRS, CDR2 YFSETQ. The CDR3 DNA sequence: TGCGCCAGCAGCTTCGGGGCATGGGGAGGGATGAACACTGAAGCTTTCTTT. Protein: CASSFGAWGGMNTEAFF.

DNA for the CDR3: TGCGCCAGCAGCCAAGATTACAGGACTAGCGCCTACAATGAGCAGTTCTTC. Translation gives CASSQDYRTSAYNEQFF. The gene calls are TRBV4-1 and TRBJ2-1; 9 bases are a match to TRBD2. V dropped 0 bases and J dropped 2; count of bases not matched to a gene: 5. The CDR3 sequence is 17 residues long. The germline V gene has CDR1 MGHRA and CDR2 YSYEKL.

This CDR3 is CASSLGNHYEQYF. The CDR3, as DNA: TGTGCCAGCAGTTTGGGGAACCATTACGAGCAGTACTTC. The chain is built from TRBV28 and TRBJ2-7; D not certain. Per the germline V gene, CDR1 is MDHEN and CDR2 is SYDVKM. V was cut by 3 bases and J by 4 bases, with 10 bases left in between. The CDR3 extends over 13 amino acids.

This clone was picked up a small number of times. The chain employs TRBV7-2 and TRBJ1-2; no reliable D call. Trimming took off 2 bases at V and 2 bases at J, with 6 bases between the two ends. This CDR3 has 13 residues. Germline V gene data show CDR1 as SGHTA and CDR2 as FQGNSA. The CDR3 DNA sequence: TGTGCCAGCAGCTTAAGCAGGAACTATGGCTACACCTTC. It codes for CASSLSRNYGYTF.

This clone was detected once. The V call is TRBV5-1, the J call TRBJ1-1; a weak D match, TRBD1 (5 bases). Germline CDR1 reads SGHRS; CDR2 reads YFSETQ. V lost 5 bases to trimming and J lost 0 bases, with 17 bases between them. The CDR3 covers 16 residues. In nucleotides, the CDR3 is TGCGCCAGCAGTAAGGGGACGAGGGCTATGAACACTGAAGCTTTCTTT. As protein: CASSKGTRAMNTEAFF.

The chain is built from TRBV27 and TRBJ1-4; D not certain. This CDR3 comprises 15 residues. Germline loops: CDR1 MNHEY, CDR2 SMNVEV (reference sequence). The V and J ends lost 2 bases and 6 bases respectively, with 13 bases between them. In nucleotides, the CDR3 is TGTGCCAGCAGTTTAAGGGCAACACGATATGAAAAACTGTTTTTT. This sequence encodes CASSLRATRYEKLFF.

As to this clone: Other nucleotide sequences from this sample produce the same CDR3. The rearrangement links TRBV18 to TRBJ2-7, with a tentative D call TRBD1 (6 bases). Germline lookup yields CDR1 KGHSH and CDR2 LQKENI. The CDR3 has 14 residues. The ends were cut back, 2 bases at V and 3 bases at J, with 11 bases in the middle. The CDR3 bases are TGTGCCAGCTCACCAGCACAGGGCGTCTACGAGCAGTACTTC. Translating it yields CASSPAQGVYEQYF.